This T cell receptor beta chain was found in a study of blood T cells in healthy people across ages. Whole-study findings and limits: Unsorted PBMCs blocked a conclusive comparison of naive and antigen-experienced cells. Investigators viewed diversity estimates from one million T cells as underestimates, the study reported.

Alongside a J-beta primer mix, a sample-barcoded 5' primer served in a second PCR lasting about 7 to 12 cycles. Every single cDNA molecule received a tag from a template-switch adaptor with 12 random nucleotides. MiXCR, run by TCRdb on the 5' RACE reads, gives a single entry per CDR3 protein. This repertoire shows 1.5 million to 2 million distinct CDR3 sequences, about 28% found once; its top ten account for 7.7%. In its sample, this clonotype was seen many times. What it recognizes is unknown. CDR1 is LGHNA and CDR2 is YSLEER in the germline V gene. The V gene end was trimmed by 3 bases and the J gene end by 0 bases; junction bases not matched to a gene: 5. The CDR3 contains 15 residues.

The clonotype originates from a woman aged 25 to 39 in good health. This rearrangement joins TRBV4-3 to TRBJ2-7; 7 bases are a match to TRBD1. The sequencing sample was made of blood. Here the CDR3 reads CASSQGAGGSYEQYF. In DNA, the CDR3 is TGCGCCAGCAGCCAGGGGGCAGGGGGCTCCTACGAGCAGTACTTC.